Presented here are 21 T cell receptor beta chains from one specimen sequenced in a study of blood T cells in healthy people across ages. Through a sample-barcoded 5' primer and a J-beta primer mix, a second PCR was run for roughly 7 to 12 cycles. In TCRdb, the 5' RACE reads were re-called with MiXCR into one record per CDR3 protein. The table lists about 800,000 distinct CDR3 sequences, 25% of them singletons. The sample was also linked to a second study, of T cells of mothers and their children.

The material sequenced was blood. The receptor set was obtained from a boy between 10 and 17 years old in good health.

This clonotype was picked up a small number of times. The junction shows a germline mismatch at one end, possibly a read error. This sequence joins TRBV7-2 and TRBJ1-1; 8 positions agree with TRBD1. The CDR3 has 15 amino acids. CDR1 and CDR2 from the germline V gene are SGHTA and FQGNSA. CDR3 bases: TGTGCCAACAGCCAACGATCAGGGGGCGGCACTGAAGCTTTCTTT. It translates to CANSQRSGGGTEAFF.

Concerning this clonotype: The junction and the germline gene differ at one end; a read error may be behind it. This chain uses TRBV7-3 with TRBJ2-5; D gene unclear. The CDR3 is made up of 15 amino acids. Germline V gene sequence: CDR1 SGHTA, CDR2 FQGTGA. For the CDR3, the DNA is TGTGCCAGCAGCCCCACTCCGGCTAGACAAGAGACCCGGTACTTC. This translates into CASSPTPARQETRYF.

The chain combines TRBV7-6 with TRBJ2-7; TRBD2 might be the D (6 bases). The CDR3 is 15 residues long. V lost 4 bases and J lost 8, with 21 bases in between. In germline, CDR1 is SGHVS, CDR2 FNYEAQ. CDR3 sequence (DNA): TGTGCCAGCAGCTACTTGGGGTGGGGGGAGGTGAAGCAGTACTTC. Its protein is CASSYLGWGEVKQYF.

This chain links TRBV7-2 with TRBJ2-5; D is unresolved. CDR3 size: 15 residues. The V end lost 0 bases, the J end lost 5 bases, and 13 bases lay between the germline ends. Germline CDR1 reads SGHTA; CDR2 reads FQGNSA. The CDR3 loop reads CASSLAGRFAETQYF. The CDR3 nucleotides are TGTGCCAGCAGCTTAGCGGGAAGATTTGCGGAGACCCAGTACTTC. The whole variable domain, remainder taken from reference TRBV7-2 and TRBJ2-5, is GAGVSQSPSNKVTEKGKDVELRCDPISGHTALYWYRQSLGQGLEFLIYFQGNSAPDKSGLPSDRFSAERTGGSVSTLTIQRTQQEDSAVYLCASSLAGRFAETQYFGPGTRLLVL.

V and J are TRBV6-2 or TRBV6-3 and TRBJ2-7; D gene ambiguous. The length of the CDR3 is 13 residues. Per germline, CDR1 MNHEY and CDR2 SVGEGT. V gave up 6 bases and J gave up 3 bases, with 12 bases separating them. The CDR3 region is CASSSDLGYEQYF. The CDR3 bases are TGTGCCAGCAGCTCTGACTTGGGCTACGAGCAGTACTTC.

The chain is built from TRBV6-1 and TRBJ1-5; D is ambiguous. The V gene lost 2 bases and the J gene lost 4 bases, with 9 bases spanning the gap. The CDR3 loop spans 14 amino acids. The germline gives CDR1 MNHNS, CDR2 SASEGT. CDR3 coding DNA: TGTGCCAGCAGTGAAAGTGAGGAAAATCAGCCCCAGCATTTT. Its protein is CASSESEENQPQHF.

The chain uses TRBV2 and TRBJ1-1; D not certain. V dropped 6 bases and J dropped 1 base, with 12 bases sitting between them. Germline V gives CDR1 SNHLY, CDR2 FYNNEI. The CDR3 contains 14 residues. CDR3 amino acids: CASSPLSKNTEAFF. The CDR3 DNA reads as TGTGCCAGCAGCCCCTTGAGCAAGAACACTGAAGCTTTCTTT.

This clonotype was seen a few times. This chain uses TRBV19 with TRBJ1-2, with D hard to call. The CDR3 length is 14 residues. Trimming cost V 5 bases and J 2 bases, with 12 bases left between them. Per the germline V gene, CDR1 is LNHDA and CDR2 is SQIVND (reference sequence). This CDR3 is CASSRPAENYGYTF. CDR3 DNA sequence: TGTGCCAGTAGTCGGCCGGCGGAGAACTATGGCTACACCTTC.

This clonotype was found a few times. The V call is TRBV28, the J call TRBJ2-7; TRBD2 aligns across 8 bases. V was pared by 6 bases and J by 4 bases, with 11 bases of the junction left unmatched. There are 15 residues in the CDR3. The V gene's germline CDR1 is MDHEN and CDR2 SYDVKM. This CDR3 is CASRYLTSADYEQYF. In DNA form, the CDR3 reads TGTGCCAGCAGGTACCTGACTAGCGCCGATTACGAGCAGTACTTC.

The rearrangement joins TRBV11-2 to TRBJ1-5; maybe TRBD1 (6 bases). CDR1 and CDR2 (germline): SGHAT, FQNNGV. V lost 3 bases, J lost 9 bases, and 12 bases lay in between. The CDR3 has 13 residues. CDR3 amino acids: CASSFDRTRPQHF. DNA for the CDR3: TGTGCCAGCAGCTTTGACAGGACAAGGCCCCAGCATTTT.

This clonotype appeared a few times. This chain uses TRBV10-3 with TRBJ1-5, with D unresolved. V was pared by 3 bases and J by 0 bases, with 12 bases between. CDR1 and CDR2 (germline): ENHRY, SYGVKD. There are 16 residues in the CDR3. The CDR3 nucleotides read TGTGCCATCAGTGAAGGGCGGATCTCTAGCAATCAGCCCCAGCATTTT. The encoded protein is CAISEGRISSNQPQHF.

This clonotype was seen a handful of times. The gene calls are TRBV14 and TRBJ1-4; 9 nucleotides line up with TRBD1. With 4 bases clipped from V and 8 bases from J, the junction kept 5 bases outside the gene matches. The CDR3 covers 14 residues. The germline V gene encodes CDR1 SGHDN and CDR2 FVKESK. CDR3 nucleotide sequence: TGTGCCAGCAGCCGGGACAGGGATAGGGAAAAACTGTTTTTT. It specifies CASSRDRDREKLFF.

This chain connects TRBV10-3 to TRBJ2-2, with TRBD1 identical over 9 bases. The CDR3 length is 15 residues. CDR1 ENHRY and CDR2 SYGVKD come from the germline V gene. V trimming: 4 bases; J trimming: 1 base; junction bases outside the gene matches: 1. CDR3 amino acids: CAISATGGNTGELFF. CDR3 coding DNA: TGTGCCATCAGTGCGACAGGGGGGAACACCGGGGAGCTGTTTTTT.

This clonotype appeared a few times. Germline is not matched at one junction end, which may reflect a read error. The chain carries TRBV7-3 and TRBJ2-1, with D unclear. Looked up from germline, CDR1 is SGHTA and CDR2 is FQGTGA. CDR3 length: 16 residues. The CDR3 reads CASSLVGGASYNGQFF. CDR3 nucleotide sequence: TGTGCCAGCAGCTTAGTTGGCGGTGCCTCCTACAATGGGCAGTTCTTC.

This chain links TRBV27 with TRBJ2-2; 9 nucleotides match TRBD1. Germline CDR1 reads MNHEY; CDR2 reads SMNVEV (reference sequence). V shed 5 bases, J shed 6 bases, and the junction held 4 bases outside the gene matches. This CDR3 is built from 14 residues. CDR3 sequence (DNA): TGTGCCAGCAGTATCACAGGGGGCCCCGGGGAGCTGTTTTTT. It translates to CASSITGGPGELFF.

The CDR3, as DNA: TGTGCCAGCAGCTTCGGGACTCCTTTAGAGGAGCAGTACTTC. Encoded protein: CASSFGTPLEEQYF. V and J are TRBV7-2 and TRBJ2-7; TRBD2 is a possible D gene (6 bases). The germline V and J ends were trimmed by 3 bases and 7 bases, with 16 bases remaining between them. CDR3 length: 14 residues. Germline V gene data show CDR1 as SGHTA and CDR2 as FQGNSA.

This chain joins TRBV5-6 and TRBJ1-2; D not resolved. Germline values: CDR1 SGHDT, CDR2 YYEEEE. With 0 bases removed from V and 6 bases from J, the gap between germline ends came to 6 bases. The CDR3 extends over 12 amino acids. The CDR3 is CASSLVWNGYTF. CDR3 sequence (DNA): TGTGCCAGCAGCTTGGTGTGGAATGGCTACACCTTC.

This clonotype was detected only once. The chain has TRBV9 and TRBJ2-1, with TRBD2 identical over 10 bases. V shed 4 bases and J 4 bases; nucleotides not matched to a gene: 11. The CDR3 totals 17 residues. Germline V lookup: CDR1 SGDLS, CDR2 YYNGEE. CDR3 DNA sequence: TGTGCCAGCAGCTTCCGGCCCGGGACTAGCGATTACAATGAGCAGTTCTTC. Its protein is CASSFRPGTSDYNEQFF. The entire variable domain, with the rest obtained from reference TRBV9 and TRBJ2-1, is as follows: DSGVTQTPKHLITATGQRVTLRCSPRSGDLSVYWYQQSLDQGLQFLIQYYNGEERAKGNILERFSAQQFPDLHSELNLSSLELGDSALYFCASSFRPGTSDYNEQFFGPGTRLTVL.

The V and J genes are TRBV7-2 and TRBJ2-7; D gene ambiguous. The J call is in doubt because the DNA end fits TRBJ2-1 better. The CDR3 has 14 amino acids. CDR1 and CDR2 from the germline V gene are SGHTA and FQGNSA. The CDR3 region is CASREQVGYNEQFF. In DNA form, the CDR3 reads TGTGCCAGCAGGGAGCAGGTGGGGTACAATGAGCAGTTCTTC.

This clonotype has only a few counts. This sequence joins TRBV14 and TRBJ2-6; D is unresolved. This CDR3 has 15 amino acids. The germline V gene encodes CDR1 SGHDN and CDR2 FVKESK. V dropped 4 bases and J dropped 0 bases, with 7 bases sitting between them. The CDR3 loop is CASSPLISGANVLTF. CDR3 nucleotides: TGTGCCAGCAGCCCTCTGATCTCTGGGGCCAACGTCCTGACTTTC.

This clonotype has a handful of counts. V gene TRBV7-2 combines with J gene TRBJ1-4; possibly TRBD1 for D (5 bases). The CDR3 has 16 residues. CDR1 and CDR2 from the germline V gene are SGHTA and FQGNSA. V was pared by 2 bases and J by 0 bases, with 10 bases between. The CDR3 sequence: CASSLFGASTNEKLFF. The CDR3 bases are TGTGCCAGCAGCTTATTCGGGGCTTCAACTAATGAAAAACTGTTTTTT.